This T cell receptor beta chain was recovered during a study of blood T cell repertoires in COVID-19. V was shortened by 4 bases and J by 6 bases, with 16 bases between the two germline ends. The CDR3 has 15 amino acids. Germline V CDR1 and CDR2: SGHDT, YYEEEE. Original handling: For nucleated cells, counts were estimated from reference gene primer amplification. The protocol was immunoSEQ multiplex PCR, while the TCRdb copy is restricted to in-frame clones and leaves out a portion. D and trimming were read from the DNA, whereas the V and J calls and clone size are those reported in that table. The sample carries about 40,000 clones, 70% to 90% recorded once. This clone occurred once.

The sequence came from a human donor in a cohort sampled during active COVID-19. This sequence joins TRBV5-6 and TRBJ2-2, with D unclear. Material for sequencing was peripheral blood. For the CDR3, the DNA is TGTGCCAGCAGCCCATCTAGGTTTATTGCCGGGGAGCTGTTTTTT. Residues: CASSPSRFIAGELFF.